This T cell receptor beta chain came from a study of blood T cell repertoires in COVID-19 (dated by TCRdb to 2020 to 2022). Turning to the overall study: The collaborator samples originated in the United States, Italy and Spain and spanned the acute and convalescent phases of COVID-19. The material from the prospective study consisted of cDNA or gDNA derived from T cells, B-cell-depleted T cells, or PBMCs. Subjects who had been exposed to COVID-19, were actively infected with it, or had recovered from it provided the deeply sampled blood TCRbeta repertoires that made up the dataset. The repertoires were made available in a free public database intended to serve as a resource for research on the immune response to SARS-CoV-2. Samples were obtained from the ongoing ImmuneRACE study (first 160 participants) and from 950 to 1,500 subjects provided by 6 global collaborators. Nearly every sample came with metadata listing a de-identified subject ID, COVID-19 status, age in years and sex. HLA class I and class II types, where available, came from metadata supplied by the sample provider rather than from assay-based typing.

TCRbeta CDR3 regions were amplified from genomic DNA by means of the immunoSEQ Assay, a bias-controlled multiplex PCR. Per the original workflow: The number of nucleated cells in each sample was estimated from the amplification of reference gene primers within the assay. To quantify the absolute abundance of each unique TCRbeta CDR3 rearrangement, sequence reads were collapsed and filtered. For each sample, productive Simpson clonality was calculated as the square root of Simpson's diversity index over productive rearrangements. The table comes from immuneACCESS by way of TCRdb, which keeps in-frame sequences with V and J called. Part of the clones is missing from these tables; in studies checked, under half for an unresolved V gene and the rest for unknown reasons. V, J and clone size are taken as reported in that table, and D and trimming were inferred from the DNA itself. This sample holds around 300,000 clones; around 85% were observed only once. 4.1% of the sample is taken by the ten largest.

The collaborating institutions used their own protocols to collect whole blood in K2EDTA tubes. For TCRbeta analysis, collaborators shipped samples as frozen whole blood, isolated PBMCs, or DNA extracted from either of those sample types. On this clone: The antigen it binds to is not known. No much larger clone exists at a distance of one base, and base qualities are not known.

V was cut back by 5 bases and J by 5 bases, leaving a gap of 9 bases between them. Reading the germline V gene gives CDR1 SGHAT and CDR2 FQNNGV. The CDR3 runs 12 amino acids, cysteine and phenylalanine included. Only CDR3 DNA is held: 36 bases, read in frame from base 1. General study outcomes and caveats: The quantity of clinical and demographic metadata differed by source and by participant and was supplied without curation.

The receptor comes from a woman aged 45-60 years with active or convalescent COVID-19. This receptor chain uses TRBV11-2 and TRBJ1-2; the D gene identity is not certain. Sequenced input: peripheral blood. The nucleotides are TGTGCCAGCAGCCCAGCGGGGTATGGCTACACCTTC. It is translated as CASSPAGYGYTF.